Sequencing of this T cell receptor beta chain was carried out in a study of T cell changes during pregnancy in multiple sclerosis. The CDR3 length is 14 residues. J lost 7 bases, V lost 4 bases, and 9 bases had no gene match. Germline CDR1 is MNHNS and CDR2 is SASEGT. Assay used: immunoSEQ multiplex PCR; TCRdb lists only in-frame clones, some missing. The sample shows some 70,000 clones, 80% to 95% of them seen only once. This chain links TRBV6-1 with TRBJ2-7; 8 nucleotides line up with TRBD1. The specimen was CD8+ T cells from peripheral blood mononuclear cells, collected in the third trimester of pregnancy. The receptor was isolated from a female donor in good health, enrolled as a control in a pregnancy study. The CDR3 nucleotides read TGTGCCAGCAGTGGGACAGGGCCTCCTGAGGAGCAGTACTTC. This gives the protein CASSGTGPPEEQYF.